This T cell receptor (beta chain) was found in a study of blood T cell repertoires in COVID-19. Study as a whole: COVID-19 samples, acute and convalescent, were from the United States, Italy and Spain. In each case, the material was cDNA or gDNA derived from T cells, B-cell-depleted T cells, or PBMCs.

After removal of 3 bases from V and 4 bases from J, the junction contained 6 bases not matched to a gene. The CDR3 extends over 15 amino acids. In germline, CDR1 is SGHRS, CDR2 YFSETQ. Study processing details: The authors estimated nucleated cell counts from reference gene primer amplification. Libraries were prepared by immunoSEQ multiplex PCR; TCRdb keeps only in-frame clonotypes and omits some of them. The DNA was the basis for D and trimming; V, J and clone size are from that table. The sample has more than 85,000 clones, about 79% seen once. The chain recombines TRBV5-1 with TRBJ2-1; 8 nucleotides align to TRBD2. Source material: peripheral blood. This clonotype originated in a woman older than 75 with active or convalescent COVID-19. CDR3 in DNA: TGCGCCAGCAGCTCAACTAGCGGAGTATACAATGAGCAGTTCTTC. It translates to CASSSTSGVYNEQFF.